This T cell receptor (beta chain) was documented in a study of T-cell memory formation after mild COVID-19. Overall study results and limits: Within pre-infection memory, some responding clones were found, suggesting cross-reactive memory joined.

TCRdb recomputed calls from the 5' RACE reads with MiXCR, one row per CDR3 protein. The sample records roughly 100,000 distinct CDR3 sequences, over 10% being singletons. The trim removed 3 bases at V and 5 bases at J, leaving 3 bases unmatched. The CDR3 is 14 amino acids. Germline V CDR1 and CDR2: MGHDK, SYGVNS. This clonotype was observed a few times. The antigen is unknown. Sequenced sample: PBMCs or a T cell subset sorted from them (not recorded which). The sequence was obtained from an adult woman who had mild COVID-19 (a few samples of this study predate the infection). Cell type and time point are not known. The chain has TRBV25-1 and TRBJ2-7, with 11 bases identical to TRBD1. The CDR3 sequence is CASSEGQGVHEQYF. The CDR3, as DNA: TGTGCCAGCAGTGAGGGACAGGGGGTCCACGAGCAGTACTTC.